What follows are 16 T cell receptor beta chains derived from one specimen sequenced in a study of identical twins listed by TCRdb under 2016. Receptors were amplified or captured by 5' RACE. Instrument on record: Illumina HiSeq 2000. TCRdb applied fastp at Q25 and MiXCR to the public reads, then kept only in-frame beta chains. Each CDR3 protein appears once, grouped with its most common genes and DNA. This sample comprises fewer than 350,000 distinct CDR3 sequences, more than 6.5% of them detected only once. Approximately 2% of the sample goes to the ten largest clones. This sample also belongs to another study, concerning yellow fever vaccine responses in identical twins.

Sequencing input: memory (CD45RO+) T cells sorted from blood. The sample's cell subset or site label, decoded: CD45RO+ enriched T cells. These receptors all come from a woman aged 18-29 years in good health.

There are many counts of this clonotype. The V call is TRBV12-3 or TRBV12-4, the J call TRBJ1-5, with 7 bases lining up with TRBD1. V lost 5 bases, J lost 2 bases, and 12 bases stayed unmatched. The CDR3 has 17 amino acids. CDR3 protein: CASSLQTGIAGNQPQHF. CDR3 nucleotide sequence: TGTGCCAGCAGTCTTCAGACAGGGATCGCGGGCAATCAGCCCCAGCATTTT.

In its sample, this clonotype was seen a few times. This chain links TRBV5-1 with TRBJ2-5; TRBD1 might be the D (5 bases). Trimming removed 7 bases at V and 5 bases at J, with 15 bases between. CDR3 length equals 13 residues. Germline CDR1 is SGHRS and CDR2 is YFSETQ. CDR3 sequence reads: CASSTATRETQYF. The CDR3 DNA is TGCGCCAGCTCGACAGCCACCCGGGAGACCCAGTACTTC.

This clonotype appeared a few times. V usage is TRBV7-8 and J usage is TRBJ1-6; TRBD1 matches at 10 bases. The CDR3 has 15 residues. Germline V lookup: CDR1 SGHVS, CDR2 FQNEAQ. J gave up 9 bases and V 5 bases, and 7 bases lay outside the gene matches. The CDR3: CASSARDRGSSPLHF. CDR3 in DNA: TGTGCCAGCAGCGCCCGGGACAGGGGTTCTTCACCCCTCCACTTT.

This clonotype was recorded many times. This chain uses TRBV6-1 with TRBJ1-6; 7 bases map to TRBD1. The length of the CDR3 is 17 residues. From germline, CDR1 is MNHNS and CDR2 SASEGT. The trim removed 6 bases at V and 6 bases at J, leaving 14 bases unmatched. The CDR3 protein is CASSSRTGPISNSPLHF. The CDR3 coding sequence is TGTGCCAGCAGCTCCCGGACAGGACCCATCTCTAATTCACCCCTCCACTTT.

At least ten counts were recorded for this clonotype. The CDR3 spells CASSFGQGARGELFF. As DNA, the CDR3 is TGTGCCAGCAGTTTCGGCCAAGGGGCTAGGGGGGAGCTGTTTTTT. The rearrangement joins TRBV12-3 or TRBV12-4 to TRBJ2-2, with D tentatively TRBD1 (5 bases). The V gene lost 3 bases and the J gene lost 8 bases, with 16 bases spanning the gap. The length of the CDR3 is 15 residues.

J is TRBJ2-5 and V is TRBV7-9, with a possible D match to TRBD2 (6 bases). This CDR3 region has 12 residues. Germline V CDR1 and CDR2: SEHNR, FQNEAQ (reference sequence). V was pared by 4 bases and J by 5 bases, with 8 bases between. Here the CDR3 reads CASSWDFETQYF. CDR3 nucleotides: TGTGCCAGCAGCTGGGACTTCGAGACCCAGTACTTC.

This clonotype was observed at least ten times. The rearrangement links TRBV20-1 to TRBJ2-5; 9 nucleotides match TRBD2. The CDR3 totals 14 residues. Trimming at V came to 0 bases and at J to 5 bases, leaving 4 bases not matched to a gene. Germline V gives CDR1 DFQATT, CDR2 SNEGSKA (reference sequence). The CDR3 sequence is CSAREAGGWETQYF. CDR3 DNA: TGCAGTGCTAGAGAAGCGGGAGGTTGGGAGACCCAGTACTTC.

This clonotype was counted many times. V usage is TRBV4-2 and J usage is TRBJ2-3; 9 bases are shared with TRBD2. The CDR3 runs 16 residues. Germline-derived CDR1 and CDR2 are LGHNA and YNFKEQ. The V segment lost 0 bases and the J segment 3 bases; nucleotides outside the gene matches: 4. CDR3 protein: CASSQDASGATDTQYF. The CDR3 DNA is TGTGCCAGCAGCCAAGATGCTAGCGGGGCGACAGATACGCAGTATTTT.

The chain carries TRBV18 and TRBJ2-1; D unresolved. V was shortened by 3 bases and J by 9 bases, with 9 bases between the two germline ends. Germline V lookup: CDR1 KGHSH, CDR2 LQKENI. The CDR3 has 12 amino acids. In DNA form, the CDR3 reads TGTGCCAGCTCACCCAGCGAGGCTGAGCAGTTCTTC. Protein: CASSPSEAEQFF.

This chain connects TRBV12-5 to TRBJ2-6; no firm D call. The CDR3 totals 14 residues. V was pared by 1 base and J by 3 bases, with 4 bases between. The germline V gene has CDR1 LGHNT and CDR2 FRNRAP. The CDR3 sequence is CASGLALGANVLTF. In DNA, the CDR3 is TGTGCTAGTGGTTTGGCTCTTGGGGCCAACGTCCTGACTTTC.

Many counts were recorded for this clonotype. The V and J genes are TRBV27 and TRBJ2-1; unclear D gene. The CDR3 is 13 amino acids. CDR1 MNHEY and CDR2 SMNVEV come from the germline V gene (reference sequence). Deletions cut 10 bases from V and 0 bases from J, with 10 bases between. CDR3 nucleotide sequence: TGTGCCACCACGTGGGGCTCCTACAATGAGCAGTTCTTC. It yields the protein CATTWGSYNEQFF.

This clonotype was detected many times. The CDR3 spells CATSETGNEQYF. The CDR3 DNA follows: TGTGCCACCAGTGAGACAGGGAACGAGCAGTACTTC. The chain carries TRBV24-1 and TRBJ2-7; TRBD1 matches 7 bases. Germline V gene lookup returns CDR1 KGHDR and CDR2 SFDVKD. The CDR3 loop spans 12 amino acids. V gave up 4 bases and J gave up 5 bases; unmatched junction bases: 1.

This clonotype appeared many times. The chain combines TRBV18 with TRBJ2-1; 8 nucleotides align to TRBD1. CDR3 length equals 18 residues. The V gene's germline CDR1 is KGHSH and CDR2 LQKENI. J was trimmed by 5 bases and V by 3 bases; bases with no gene match: 15. CDR3 sequence: CASSPGRTGTGNHNEQFF. DNA of the CDR3: TGTGCCAGCTCACCCGGGCGCACCGGGACAGGAAACCACAATGAGCAGTTCTTC.

This sequence joins TRBV6-5 and TRBJ1-2, with a tentative D call TRBD1 (5 bases). Germline V gene lookup returns CDR1 MNHEY and CDR2 SVGAGI. V lost 2 bases and J 7 bases, leaving 14 bases between the germline ends. This CDR3 has 14 residues. The CDR3 nucleotides are TGTGCCAGCAGTTACGACAGAGGCCCCTCTGGCTACACCTTC. As protein: CASSYDRGPSGYTF.

This clonotype was detected only a few times. The chain recombines TRBV3-1 with TRBJ2-1; 8 bases map to TRBD2. The CDR3 contains 14 residues. V gave up 1 base and J gave up 7 bases; unmatched junction bases: 3. Germline CDR1 reads LGHDT; CDR2 reads YNNKEL (reference sequence). CDR3 coding DNA: TGTGCCAGCAGCCAAGCGGGACTAGGGAATGAGCAGTTCTTC. Protein sequence: CASSQAGLGNEQFF.

V gene TRBV20-1 combines with J gene TRBJ1-2, with 7 nucleotides matching TRBD1. Germline values: CDR1 DFQATT, CDR2 SNEGSKA (reference sequence). The CDR3 is made up of 15 amino acids. Here the CDR3 DNA reads TGCAGCCCAGGGGCAGAAGGGGGCCCTTTTTATGGCTACACCTTC. It specifies CSPGAEGGPFYGYTF.